These 23 T cell receptor beta chains originate from one sample sequenced in a study of blood T cell repertoires in COVID-19 (TCRdb year 2020). Library prep was done by the immunoSEQ multiplex PCR assay. The table comes from immuneACCESS by way of TCRdb, which keeps in-frame sequences with V and J called. Part of the clones is missing from these tables; in studies checked, under half for an unresolved V gene and the rest for unknown reasons. The table for this sample lists approximately 230,000 clones; 70% to 90% of them were counted only once. The ten largest clones take up around 1.7% of the sample. The specimen sequenced was PBMCs or T cells enriched from blood (not recorded which). Receptors were obtained from a man aged 35 to 55 who had recovered from COVID-19.

The chain uses TRBV5-1 and TRBJ1-2; 7 bases are a match to TRBD1. Germline-derived CDR1 and CDR2 are SGHRS and YFSETQ. V lost 4 bases and J lost 3; bases outside the gene matches: 3. This CDR3 region has 13 residues. The DNA for the CDR3 is TGCGCCAGCAGCGGCGGGACAGACTATGGCTACACCTTC. Protein sequence: CASSGGTDYGYTF.

V is TRBV19 and J is TRBJ2-7; 9 nucleotides agree with TRBD1. The V segment lost 10 bases and the J segment 4 bases; nucleotides outside the gene matches: 5. The V gene's germline CDR1 is LNHDA and CDR2 SQIVND (reference sequence). The CDR3 spans 12 residues. Written as DNA, the CDR3 is TGTGCCACCGGGACAGGGATTTACGAGCAGTACTTC. Translating gives CATGTGIYEQYF.

The chain has TRBV6-6 and TRBJ1-2, with D perhaps matching TRBD1 (6 bases). The germline gives CDR1 MNHNY, CDR2 SVGAGI (reference sequence). V lost 4 bases and J lost 6, with 15 bases in between. This CDR3 is 14 amino acids long. CDR3 sequence (DNA): TGTGCCAGCAGTTGGGGACATCTGCCCAATGGCTACACCTTC. Protein: CASSWGHLPNGYTF.

At least ten counts were recorded for this clone. The chain is built from TRBV5-6 and TRBJ2-3; a possible D gene is TRBD2 (6 bases). Per the germline V gene, CDR1 is SGHDT and CDR2 is YYEEEE. V lost 0 bases and J 3 bases, leaving 11 bases between the germline ends. This CDR3 has 15 amino acids. DNA for the CDR3: TGTGCCAGCAGCTTGGCGGGAGCAGGGACAGATACGCAGTATTTT. It is translated as CASSLAGAGTDTQYF.

The rearrangement uses TRBV3-1 (or the pseudogene TRBV3-2) and TRBJ2-5; D remains unclear. V lost 1 base to trimming and J lost 5 bases, with 5 bases between them. The germline V gene has CDR1 LGHDT and CDR2 YNNKEL (reference sequence). There are 12 residues in the CDR3. The CDR3 sequence is CASSQVGETQYF. The DNA for the CDR3 is TGTGCCAGCAGCCAAGTCGGGGAGACCCAGTACTTC.

This clone was detected only a few times. The CDR3: CASSAGGSKDSPLHF. The DNA of the CDR3 is TGTGCCAGCAGCGCCGGGGGGAGCAAGGATTCACCCCTCCACTTT. This chain uses TRBV7-3 with TRBJ1-6, with D maybe TRBD1 (5 bases). The germline V and J ends were trimmed by 5 bases and 8 bases, with 16 bases remaining between them. This CDR3 is built from 15 residues. Per germline, CDR1 SGHTA and CDR2 FQGTGA. Variable domain in full (rest from reference TRBV7-3 and TRBJ1-6): GAGVSQTPSNKVTEKGKYVELRCDPISGHTALYWYRQSLGQGPEFLIYFQGTGAADDSGLPNDRFFAVRPEGSVSTLKIQRTERGDSAVYLCASSAGGSKDSPLHFGNGTRLTVT.

The chain employs TRBV5-1 and TRBJ1-3, with D uncertain. The V end was cut by 5 bases, the J end by 0 bases, with 6 bases between. This CDR3 has 13 amino acids. Germline values: CDR1 SGHRS, CDR2 YFSETQ. The CDR3 nucleotides are TGCGCCAGCAGACCGAGCTCTGGAAACACCATATATTTT. It is translated as CASRPSSGNTIYF.

The rearrangement links TRBV11-2 to TRBJ1-2; possible D gene TRBD1, 5 bases. Germline assignment: CDR1 SGHAT and CDR2 FQNNGV. The CDR3 has 16 residues. V dropped 1 base and J dropped 5 bases, with 17 bases sitting between them. CDR3 DNA sequence: TGTGCCAGCAGCTTAGCGTTGAGACAGCGAGAATATGGCTACACCTTC. Translated, it gives CASSLALRQREYGYTF.

J is TRBJ1-5 and V is TRBV7-8, with D maybe TRBD1 (5 bases). The germline V and J ends were trimmed by 4 bases and 3 bases, with 10 bases remaining between them. Germline V CDR1 and CDR2: SGHVS, FQNEAQ. The CDR3 has 14 amino acids. CDR3 sequence: CASSSIGANQPQHF. In DNA, the CDR3 is TGTGCCAGCAGCTCGATAGGGGCCAATCAGCCCCAGCATTTT.

This clone was seen just once. V is TRBV24-1 and J is TRBJ2-2, with D perhaps matching TRBD1 (6 bases). The CDR3 loop spans 15 amino acids. The germline CDR1 and CDR2 sequences are KGHDR and SFDVKD. V was trimmed by 0 bases and J by 2 bases, leaving 6 bases between them. The CDR3 sequence: CATSDLGGNTGELFF. CDR3 bases: TGTGCCACCAGTGATTTGGGGGGCAACACCGGGGAGCTGTTTTTT.

This rearrangement joins TRBV19 to TRBJ2-3; 10 bases map to TRBD1. Germline V CDR1 and CDR2: LNHDA, SQIVND (reference sequence). The CDR3 loop spans 15 amino acids. Losses at the gene ends were 5 bases for V and 4 bases for J; bases not matched to a gene: 6. The CDR3 region has the DNA TGTGCCAGTAGTTTCCCGGGACAGGGGTCAGATACGCAGTATTTT. Its translation: CASSFPGQGSDTQYF.

The chain couples TRBV12-3 or TRBV12-4 to TRBJ1-6; D is unclear. The CDR3 runs to 12 residues. Trimming pared 2 bases from V and 9 bases from J, leaving 5 bases between. This CDR3 reads CASSLPGSPLHF. For the CDR3, the DNA is TGTGCCAGCAGTTTACCGGGTTCACCCCTCCACTTT.

This clone was counted many times. This chain connects TRBV10-3 to TRBJ2-5; D may be TRBD1 (5 bases). V lost 10 bases to trimming and J lost 5 bases, with 11 bases between them. The V gene's germline CDR1 is ENHRY and CDR2 SYGVKD. The CDR3 has 11 amino acids. Here the CDR3 DNA reads TGTGCCACAGGGATTGGCGAGACCCAGTACTTC. Translating it yields CATGIGETQYF.

Only one count was recorded for this clone. The gene calls are TRBV7-3 and TRBJ2-2, with TRBD1 matching 7 bases. This CDR3 has 15 residues. V lost 5 bases and J lost 1; bases outside the gene matches: 4. In germline, CDR1 is SGHTA, CDR2 FQGTGA. The CDR3 loop is CASSRNRGNTGELFF. In DNA, the CDR3 is TGTGCCAGCAGCCGAAACAGGGGGAACACCGGGGAGCTGTTTTTT. The full variable domain, rest sourced from reference TRBV7-3 and TRBJ2-2, is GAGVSQTPSNKVTEKGKYVELRCDPISGHTALYWYRQSLGQGPEFLIYFQGTGAADDSGLPNDRFFAVRPEGSVSTLKIQRTERGDSAVYLCASSRNRGNTGELFFGEGSRLTVL.

This clone was picked up one time. The rearrangement uses TRBV6-2 or TRBV6-3 and TRBJ2-7; the D is unclear. Per germline, CDR1 MNHEY and CDR2 SVGEGT. The CDR3 loop spans 11 amino acids. The V gene lost 0 bases and the J gene lost 7 bases, with 4 bases spanning the gap. The CDR3 DNA is TGTGCCAGCAGTTACTCGGAGGAGCAGTACTTC. The encoded protein is CASSYSEEQYF.

The rearrangement uses TRBV2 and TRBJ1-2, with D unresolved. This CDR3 spans 15 amino acids. V was clipped by 3 bases and J by 8 bases, with 19 bases between them. CDR1 and CDR2 from the germline V gene are SNHLY and FYNNEI. CDR3 residues: CASSELTALGGGYTF. The CDR3 coding sequence is TGTGCCAGCAGTGAGCTTACAGCCCTCGGAGGAGGCTACACCTTC.

V and J are TRBV12-3 or TRBV12-4 and TRBJ2-6; D is ambiguous. The CDR3 is 12 residues long. Trimming shortened V by 9 bases and J by 4 bases, and 7 bases separated the two germline ends. CDR3 sequence (DNA): TGTGCCAGTTCCCGGGGGGCCAACGTCCTGACTTTC. Translated: CASSRGANVLTF.

The V gene is TRBV2, the J gene TRBJ2-3, with 7 bases aligning to TRBD2. Germline CDR1 reads SNHLY; CDR2 reads FYNNEI. The J segment lost 2 bases and the V segment lost 1 base, leaving 6 bases of the junction unmatched. This CDR3 is built from 16 residues. CDR3 coding DNA: TGTGCCAGCAGTGAAGGGCGACTAGCCGCCACAGATACGCAGTATTTT. Residues: CASSEGRLAATDTQYF.

V gene TRBV14 combines with J gene TRBJ2-7; 8 bases agree with TRBD1. The CDR3 contains 14 residues. V shed 4 bases and J 4 bases; nucleotides not matched to a gene: 6. Germline values: CDR1 SGHDN, CDR2 FVKESK. CDR3 in DNA: TGTGCCAGCAGCCCCGGGCAGGGGGCTTACGAGCAGTACTTC. It codes for CASSPGQGAYEQYF. Full variable domain (remainder filled in from reference TRBV14 and TRBJ2-7): EAGVTQFPSHSVIEKGQTVTLRCDPISGHDNLYWYRRVMGKEIKFLLHFVKESKQDESGMPNNRFLAERTGGTYSTLKVQPAELEDSGVYFCASSPGQGAYEQYFGPGTRLTVT.

The rearrangement links TRBV6-5 to TRBJ2-3, with D perhaps matching TRBD1 (6 bases). V was trimmed by 8 bases and J by 4 bases, leaving 10 bases between them. CDR1 and CDR2 from the germline V gene are MNHEY and SVGAGI. The CDR3 consists of 12 residues. DNA for the CDR3: TGTGCCAGCCGCACAGGGTCAGATACGCAGTATTTT. Its translation is CASRTGSDTQYF.

The genes are TRBV11-2 and TRBJ2-1; 8 bases align to TRBD2. Germline loops: CDR1 SGHAT, CDR2 FQNNGV. The V and J ends lost 8 bases and 4 bases, in that order; junction bases with no gene match: 4. The CDR3 runs to 13 residues. This chain's CDR3 is CASVLAAYNEQFF. Written as DNA, the CDR3 is TGTGCCAGCGTACTAGCGGCATACAATGAGCAGTTCTTC.

The chain carries TRBV15 and TRBJ2-7; 7 nucleotides match TRBD2. The CDR3 has 17 amino acids. Germline values: CDR1 LNHNV, CDR2 YYDKDF (reference sequence). V gave up 1 base and J gave up 3 bases; unmatched junction bases: 12. DNA of the CDR3: TGTGCCACCAGCAGAGGAGTTGCGGGGGTGACGTACTACGAGCAGTACTTC. It translates to CATSRGVAGVTYYEQYF.

This chain joins TRBV27 and TRBJ1-1, with TRBD1 matching 7 bases. The CDR3 runs 13 residues. Germline CDR1 and CDR2: MNHEY and SMNVEV (reference sequence). Losses at the gene ends were 5 bases for V and 1 base for J; bases not matched to a gene: 1. The CDR3 here is CASSQGGNTEAFF. Here the CDR3 DNA reads TGTGCCAGCAGTCAGGGGGGGAACACTGAAGCTTTCTTT.